The 29 T cell receptor beta chains listed next were all sequenced from one sample in a study of technical replicates of blood from several donors. The assay was immunoSEQ multiplex PCR, and TCRdb's table has in-frame clones only and misses some. The sample has about 81,000 clones; about 96% are singletons. The sample was T cells isolated from PBMCs. The origin of the receptors is a human donor in good health.

The chain has TRBV29-1 and TRBJ2-4; maybe TRBD2 (5 bases). This CDR3 region has 15 residues. Germline loops: CDR1 SQVTM, CDR2 ANQGSEA. V shed 6 bases and J shed 6 bases, with 21 bases lying between them. The CDR3, as DNA: TGCAGCGTGGGCCAGGATCGGAGCGCGGGAAACATTCAGTACTTC. Translating gives CSVGQDRSAGNIQYF.

The sample holds one count of this clone. The chain combines TRBV7-9 with TRBJ2-5; 10 nucleotides match TRBD2. Germline-derived CDR1 and CDR2 are SEHNR and FQNEAQ (reference sequence). Trimming at V came to 1 base and at J to 3 bases, leaving 2 bases not matched to a gene. The CDR3 is 15 residues long. The CDR3 DNA follows: TGTGCCAGCAGCTTAGTGGGGACTAGCGAAGAGACCCAGTACTTC. This encodes CASSLVGTSEETQYF.

The rearrangement uses TRBV19 and TRBJ2-3; no clear D. Between the trimmed V and J ends, which lost 3 bases and 2 bases, there was a span of 12 bases. CDR3 length: 15 amino acids. Germline loops: CDR1 LNHDA, CDR2 SQIVND (reference sequence). The CDR3 loop is CASSIGGDNTDTQYF. The CDR3 DNA reads TGTGCCAGTAGTATCGGCGGAGATAACACAGATACGCAGTATTTT.

This chain uses TRBV5-6 with TRBJ1-1, with D possibly TRBD1 on 6 matching bases. The germline V and J ends were trimmed by 1 base and 5 bases, with 12 bases remaining between them. This CDR3 spans 14 amino acids. The germline gives CDR1 SGHDT, CDR2 YYEEEE. The CDR3 DNA reads as TGTGCCAGCAGCTTGTTCCAGGGGCGGACTGAAGCTTTCTTT. It yields the protein CASSLFQGRTEAFF. Filled out from reference TRBV5-6 and TRBJ1-1, the complete variable domain reads DAGVTQSPTHLIKTRGQQVTLRCSPKSGHDTVSWYQQALGQGPQFIFQYYEEEERQRGNFPDRFSGHQFPNYSSELNVNALLLGDSALYLCASSLFQGRTEAFFGQGTRLTVV.

V gene TRBV7-6 combines with J gene TRBJ2-7, with a tentative D call TRBD1 (6 bases). CDR3 size: 14 residues. The germline V gene has CDR1 SGHVS and CDR2 FNYEAQ. V was pared by 2 bases and J by 3 bases, with 11 bases between. The CDR3, as DNA: TGTGCCAGCAGCTTAAGTGGACAGAGCTACGAGCAGTACTTC. Its protein product is CASSLSGQSYEQYF. Drawing the rest from reference TRBV7-6 and TRBJ2-7, the complete variable domain is GAGVSQSPRYKVTKRGQDVALRCDPISGHVSLYWYRQALGQGPEFLTYFNYEAQQDKSGLPNDRFSAERPEGSISTLTIQRTEQRDSAMYRCASSLSGQSYEQYFGPGTRLTVT.

The chain links TRBV5-1 to TRBJ1-5, with TRBD1 matching over 10 bases. J lost 6 bases, V lost 4 bases, and 4 bases had no gene match. This CDR3 spans 14 amino acids. Germline loops: CDR1 SGHRS, CDR2 YFSETQ. CDR3 amino acids: CASSLGQGGQPQHF. The CDR3 DNA is TGCGCCAGCAGCCTAGGACAGGGGGGTCAGCCCCAGCATTTT.

The chain links TRBV9 to TRBJ2-5, with 10 positions matching TRBD2. Germline CDR1 reads SGDLS; CDR2 reads YYNGEE. Losses at the gene ends were 4 bases for V and 3 bases for J; bases not matched to a gene: 9. The length of the CDR3 is 16 residues. Written as DNA, the CDR3 is TGTGCCAGCAGCTCCGCTAGCGGGGGTCTAGAAGAGACCCAGTACTTC. It is translated as CASSSASGGLEETQYF.

This clone was seen a single time. This chain uses TRBV7-9 with TRBJ2-7, with a possible D match to TRBD1 (7 bases). The CDR3 length is 14 residues. Deletions cut 5 bases from V and 0 bases from J, with 11 bases between. In germline, CDR1 is SEHNR, CDR2 FQNEAQ (reference sequence). The CDR3 DNA follows: TGTGCCAGCAGCCGGAGGGACAGCTCCTACGAGCAGTACTTC. Amino acid sequence: CASSRRDSSYEQYF.

V is TRBV27 and J is TRBJ2-1; TRBD2 aligns across 11 bases. CDR3 length equals 16 residues. The ends lost 5 bases at V and 2 bases at J; junction bases unmatched: 5. Germline CDR1 and CDR2: MNHEY and SMNVEV (reference sequence). The CDR3 is CASSTSGGETYNEQFF. In DNA form, the CDR3 reads TGTGCCAGCAGTACTAGCGGGGGCGAAACCTACAATGAGCAGTTCTTC.

This clone came up once. The chain carries TRBV25-1 and TRBJ2-1, with D possibly being TRBD2 (5 bases). The CDR3 has 13 amino acids. CDR1 and CDR2 from the germline V gene are MGHDK and SYGVNS. V gave up 5 bases and J gave up 10 bases, with 15 bases separating them. The CDR3 reads CASSWTRTGEQFF. CDR3 bases: TGTGCCAGCAGTTGGACTCGCACGGGCGAGCAGTTCTTC.

V is TRBV4-2 and J is TRBJ2-1; TRBD2 might be the D (5 bases). Germline CDR1 reads LGHNA; CDR2 reads YNFKEQ. This CDR3 comprises 16 residues. V lost 0 bases to trimming and J lost 0 bases, with 9 bases between them. For the CDR3, the DNA is TGTGCCAGCAGCCAAGATGAAGGGAGCTCCTACAATGAGCAGTTCTTC. Protein sequence: CASSQDEGSSYNEQFF.

The CDR3 loop reads CAWAQGRNIQYF. Written as DNA, the CDR3 is TGTGCCTGGGCACAGGGCCGAAACATTCAGTACTTC. V and J are TRBV30 and TRBJ2-4, with D possibly TRBD1 on 6 matching bases. The V end lost 5 bases, the J end lost 6 bases, and 11 bases lay between the germline ends. The germline V gene has CDR1 GTSNPN and CDR2 SVGIG (reference sequence). The CDR3 extends over 12 amino acids.

The V call is TRBV9, the J call TRBJ2-7; TRBD2 matches 11 bases. CDR3 size: 15 residues. V shed 4 bases, J shed 3 bases, and the junction held 6 bases outside the gene matches. Germline lookup yields CDR1 SGDLS and CDR2 YYNGEE. For the CDR3, the DNA is TGTGCCAGCAGCCCACGGACTAGCGGGTACTACGAGCAGTACTTC. Protein sequence: CASSPRTSGYYEQYF. Based on the CDR3 plus reference TRBV9 and TRBJ2-7, the full variable domain is DSGVTQTPKHLITATGQRVTLRCSPRSGDLSVYWYQQSLDQGLQFLIQYYNGEERAKGNILERFSAQQFPDLHSELNLSSLELGDSALYFCASSPRTSGYYEQYFGPGTRLTVT.

This clone appeared a single time. The V call is TRBV5-1, the J call TRBJ2-7; D remains unclear. The germline gives CDR1 SGHRS, CDR2 YFSETQ. Trimming removed 0 bases from V and 6 bases from J, with 7 bases in between. CDR3 length: 12 residues. The CDR3 loop reads CASSLDLLEQYF. The CDR3 DNA reads as TGCGCCAGCAGCTTGGACCTACTCGAGCAGTACTTC.

In DNA, the CDR3 is TGCGCCAGCAGCTGGAGCGGGACCCGGGGGGATACGCAGTATTTT. Its protein is CASSWSGTRGDTQYF. The gene calls are TRBV5-1 and TRBJ2-3, with 7 positions matching TRBD2. With 3 bases clipped from V and 6 bases from J, the junction kept 10 bases outside the gene matches. CDR1 and CDR2 from the germline V gene are SGHRS and YFSETQ. The CDR3 sequence is 15 residues long.

The rearrangement uses TRBV6-6 and TRBJ2-5; TRBD2 matches 7 bases. The CDR3 loop spans 16 amino acids. The germline V gene has CDR1 MNHNY and CDR2 SVGAGI (reference sequence). Trimming removed 7 bases from V and 1 base from J; junction bases left unmatched: 12. The CDR3 DNA reads as TGTGCCAGCACCCTAGCGGAGTGGAGGCGCCAAGAGACCCAGTACTTC. It yields the protein CASTLAEWRRQETQYF.

The CDR3 bases are TGTGCCAGCAGCAGATACAGCGGGAGCTCCTACAATGAGCAGTTCTTC. As protein: CASSRYSGSSYNEQFF. This rearrangement joins TRBV9 to TRBJ2-1, with 8 positions matching TRBD2. Per the germline V gene, CDR1 is SGDLS and CDR2 is YYNGEE. The CDR3 is 16 amino acids. The V segment lost 4 bases and the J segment 0 bases; nucleotides outside the gene matches: 6. Based on the CDR3 plus reference TRBV9 and TRBJ2-1, the full variable domain is DSGVTQTPKHLITATGQRVTLRCSPRSGDLSVYWYQQSLDQGLQFLIQYYNGEERAKGNILERFSAQQFPDLHSELNLSSLELGDSALYFCASSRYSGSSYNEQFFGPGTRLTVL.

The V call is TRBV7-9, the J call TRBJ1-2, with D possibly TRBD1 on 6 matching bases. Germline V gene sequence: CDR1 SEHNR, CDR2 FQNEAQ (reference sequence). The CDR3 contains 13 residues. V was trimmed by 3 bases and J by 7 bases, leaving 12 bases between them. For the CDR3, the DNA is TGTGCCAGCAGCTTTGGACAGCCCAGTGGCTACACCTTC. Translating it yields CASSFGQPSGYTF.

The chain has TRBV28 and TRBJ1-2; weak D call: TRBD1 (5 bases). The V end was cut by 3 bases, the J end by 4 bases, with 9 bases between. This CDR3 comprises 13 residues. Germline values: CDR1 MDHEN, CDR2 SYDVKM. The chain's CDR3 is CASSLGPVYGYTF. In DNA form, the CDR3 reads TGTGCCAGCAGTTTGGGGCCGGTCTATGGCTACACCTTC.

This chain uses TRBV4-1 with TRBJ2-7; D is possibly TRBD2 (5 bases). CDR3 length equals 15 residues. The V and J ends lost 1 base and 3 bases respectively, with 13 bases between them. The germline gives CDR1 MGHRA, CDR2 YSYEKL. CDR3 region: CASSQAPERDYEQYF. CDR3 in DNA: TGCGCCAGCAGCCAAGCTCCGGAACGGGACTACGAGCAGTACTTC.

The chain is built from TRBV28 and TRBJ1-1; 7 positions agree with TRBD1. The junction had 5 bases not matched to a gene; V was cut back by 2 bases and J by 8 bases. Germline V gene data show CDR1 as MDHEN and CDR2 as SYDVKM. This CDR3 has 13 amino acids. The CDR3 is CASSLVQGQEAFF. The CDR3 nucleotides read TGTGCCAGCAGTTTAGTACAGGGGCAAGAAGCTTTCTTT. Complete variable domain (other parts from reference TRBV28 and TRBJ1-1): DVKVTQSSRYLVKRTGEKVFLECVQDMDHENMFWYRQDPGLGLRLIYFSYDVKMKEKGDIPEGYSVSREKKERFSLILESASTNQTSMYLCASSLVQGQEAFFGQGTRLTVV.

The sample holds one count of this clone. The rearrangement uses TRBV5-1 and TRBJ2-1; weak D call: TRBD2 (5 bases). The CDR3 is made up of 16 amino acids. Trimming took 0 bases from V and 5 from J, leaving 15 bases between them. Germline loops: CDR1 SGHRS, CDR2 YFSETQ. The CDR3: CASSLAGTGIHNEQFF. The CDR3, as DNA: TGCGCCAGCAGCTTGGCGGGAACGGGCATACACAATGAGCAGTTCTTC.

V usage is TRBV19 and J usage is TRBJ1-1; no firm D call. Germline loops: CDR1 LNHDA, CDR2 SQIVND (reference sequence). CDR3 size: 11 residues. Trimming cost V 3 bases and J 5 bases, with 4 bases left between them. CDR3 sequence: CASSINTEAFF. CDR3 nucleotides: TGTGCCAGTAGTATTAATACTGAAGCTTTCTTT. Looking up the rest from reference TRBV19 and TRBJ1-1 gives the full variable domain: DGGITQSPKYLFRKEGQNVTLSCEQNLNHDAMYWYRQDPGQGLRLIYYSQIVNDFQKGDIAEGYSVSREKKESFPLTVTSAQKNPTAFYLCASSINTEAFFGQGTRLTVV.

In its sample, this clone was seen once. The chain recombines TRBV4-1 with TRBJ1-3; D gene unclear. The germline CDR1 and CDR2 sequences are MGHRA and YSYEKL. The CDR3 has 15 residues. V was shortened by 3 bases and J by 0 bases, with 9 bases between the two germline ends. The CDR3 coding sequence is TGCGCCAGCAGCCAGGTTAGAAGCTCTGGAAACACCATATATTTT. This sequence encodes CASSQVRSSGNTIYF.

This chain connects TRBV7-9 to TRBJ2-7, with D hard to call. The CDR3 covers 12 residues. Germline V gene data show CDR1 as SEHNR and CDR2 as FQNEAQ (reference sequence). The V and J ends lost 1 base and 4 bases respectively, with 5 bases between them. In DNA form, the CDR3 reads TGTGCCAGCAGCTTAGTTCCTTACGAGCAGTACTTC. It yields the protein CASSLVPYEQYF.

The chain is built from TRBV6-1 and TRBJ1-4; 7 bases match TRBD1. CDR3 length: 14 amino acids. Unmatched junction bases numbered 6, after V lost 3 bases and J lost 8 bases. The germline CDR1 and CDR2 sequences are MNHNS and SASEGT. The CDR3 reads CASSENRGREKLFF. The CDR3 DNA sequence: TGTGCCAGCAGTGAGAACAGGGGCAGGGAAAAACTGTTTTTT.

This chain uses TRBV5-4 with TRBJ1-2, with D perhaps matching TRBD1 (6 bases). Per germline, CDR1 SGHNT and CDR2 YYREEE (reference sequence). CDR3 length: 14 amino acids. V lost 4 bases and J lost 2, with 12 bases in between. The CDR3 nucleotides are TGTGCCAGCAGCCCCAAACAGGGCAACTATGGCTACACCTTC. Its translation: CASSPKQGNYGYTF. The full variable domain, rest sourced from reference TRBV5-4 and TRBJ1-2, is ETGVTQSPTHLIKTRGQQVTLRCSSQSGHNTVSWYQQALGQGPQFIFQYYREEENGRGNFPPRFSGLQFPNYSSELNVNALELDDSALYLCASSPKQGNYGYTFGSGTRLTVV.

The rearrangement joins TRBV4-1 to TRBJ2-7, with TRBD2 identical over 9 bases. CDR3 length: 16 amino acids. The V segment lost 0 bases and the J segment 4 bases; nucleotides outside the gene matches: 7. Germline assignment: CDR1 MGHRA and CDR2 YSYEKL. CDR3 sequence: CASSQDPSGRIYEQYF. Written as DNA, the CDR3 is TGCGCCAGCAGCCAAGATCCCAGCGGGAGGATTTACGAGCAGTACTTC.

This sequence joins TRBV15 and TRBJ2-7; the D gene is possibly TRBD1 (5 bases). From germline, CDR1 is LNHNV and CDR2 YYDKDF (reference sequence). V lost 1 base, J lost 4 bases, and 14 bases lay in between. This CDR3 spans 15 amino acids. Here the CDR3 reads CATSRGVLGVYEQYF. CDR3 DNA: TGTGCCACCAGCAGAGGCGTTCTAGGGGTATACGAGCAGTACTTC.